One and the same sample provided the 27 T cell receptor beta chains below, sequenced in a study of human T cells and chemical hapten exposure. As for time point: pre-sensitization, week 0. Stated treatment: therapeutic diphenylcyclopropenone sensitization with weekly scalp DPC. TCRdb re-derived calls from the RACE reads in MiXCR, one entry per CDR3 protein. The sample contains roughly 380,000 distinct CDR3 sequences, 4.5% to 5.5% of which appear only once. This specimen was whole blood, taken in connection with sensitization to the hapten diphenylcyclopropenone (DPC). The receptors originated from a woman between 45 and 65 years old with alopecia areata. Some clones in this sample may be carry-over from other donors' samples.

This clonotype was counted at least ten times. The chain has TRBV6-2 or TRBV6-3 and TRBJ2-6, with D unresolved. The germline V and J ends were trimmed by 4 bases and 0 bases, with 4 bases remaining between them. CDR3 size: 14 residues. Germline V CDR1 and CDR2: MNHEY, SVGEGT. This chain's CDR3 is CASSSASGANVLTF. The DNA of the CDR3 is TGTGCCAGCAGTTCAGCCTCTGGGGCCAACGTCCTGACTTTC.

The V gene is TRBV5-1, the J gene TRBJ2-7, with TRBD2 matching over 9 bases. The CDR3 extends over 16 amino acids. Germline CDR1 reads SGHRS; CDR2 reads YFSETQ. Losses at the gene ends were 4 bases for V and 2 bases for J; bases not matched to a gene: 10. The CDR3 DNA follows: TGCGCCAGCAGCCCCCTCTCTAGCGGGAACACCTACGAGCAGTACTTC. It yields the protein CASSPLSSGNTYEQYF.

This clonotype was observed at least ten times. The gene calls are TRBV3-1 and TRBJ1-1; the D gene is possibly TRBD1 (5 bases). This CDR3 has 15 amino acids. CDR1 and CDR2 from the germline V gene are LGHDT and YNNKEL (reference sequence). The V end lost 4 bases, the J end lost 2 bases, and 14 bases lay between the germline ends. CDR3 region: CASSLLGEPNTEAFF. The CDR3 DNA reads TGTGCCAGCAGCCTCCTGGGGGAGCCCAACACTGAAGCTTTCTTT.

This clonotype came up a few times. J is TRBJ2-2 and V is TRBV7-9, with 10 bases aligning to TRBD1. Germline V gene sequence: CDR1 SEHNR, CDR2 FQNEAQ (reference sequence). The CDR3 runs 12 residues. V dropped 11 bases and J dropped 3; count of bases not matched to a gene: 0. The CDR3 coding sequence is TGTGCCGGGACAGGGGACACCGGGGAGCTGTTTTTT. It encodes CAGTGDTGELFF.

This clonotype was observed many times. The rearrangement uses TRBV19 and TRBJ2-1, with D uncertain. V lost 1 base and J lost 4, with 8 bases in between. Germline V gene lookup returns CDR1 LNHDA and CDR2 SQIVND (reference sequence). CDR3 size: 14 residues. The CDR3 loop reads CASSIGGNYNEQFF. DNA of the CDR3: TGTGCCAGTAGTATAGGTGGGAATTACAATGAGCAGTTCTTC.

This clonotype was observed a handful of times. The V gene is TRBV20-1, the J gene TRBJ2-3; 9 bases fit TRBD1. The germline gives CDR1 DFQATT, CDR2 SNEGSKA (reference sequence). The CDR3 covers 17 residues. With 1 base clipped from V and 2 bases from J, the junction kept 10 bases outside the gene matches. The CDR3 bases are TGCAGTGCTAGAGCGAGGAGGACAGGGGAACCCACAGATACGCAGTATTTT. Amino acid sequence: CSARARRTGEPTDTQYF.

This clonotype was found many times. The genes are TRBV20-1 and TRBJ2-3; 10 positions match TRBD2. CDR3 length: 13 residues. Trimming cost V 5 bases and J 2 bases; bases outside gene matches: 1. From germline, CDR1 is DFQATT and CDR2 SNEGSKA (reference sequence). The CDR3 protein is CSALAGVTDTQYF. The CDR3 nucleotides are TGCAGTGCTCTAGCGGGAGTCACAGATACGCAGTATTTT.

There are many counts of this clonotype. V and J are TRBV3-1 and TRBJ2-3; 8 nucleotides match TRBD2. The CDR3 loop spans 16 amino acids. V was pared by 0 bases and J by 3 bases, with 5 bases of the junction left unmatched. Per the germline V gene, CDR1 is LGHDT and CDR2 is YNNKEL (reference sequence). The CDR3: CASSQDKPSGTDTQYF. The DNA for the CDR3 is TGTGCCAGCAGCCAAGATAAGCCTAGCGGGACAGATACGCAGTATTTT.

This clonotype came up many times. The genes are TRBV2 and TRBJ2-4; 11 nucleotides align to TRBD2. The germline V gene encodes CDR1 SNHLY and CDR2 FYNNEI. The CDR3 extends over 15 amino acids. V gave up 6 bases and J gave up 7 bases; unmatched junction bases: 8. CDR3 DNA sequence: TGTGCCAGCAGATACAGACTAGCGGGGCAGAACATTCAGTACTTC. Translation: CASRYRLAGQNIQYF.

The J gene is TRBJ2-3, the V gene TRBV12-3 or TRBV12-4, with TRBD1 matching over 7 bases. The CDR3 length is 15 residues. Trimming removed 5 bases from V and 6 bases from J; junction bases left unmatched: 11. The CDR3 region has the DNA TGTGCCAGCAGTAGACGACAGGGCATAGGCGATACGCAGTATTTT. Its protein product is CASSRRQGIGDTQYF.

In its sample, this clonotype was seen a few times. The rearrangement joins TRBV7-2 to TRBJ2-2; 12 bases are a match to TRBD2. The V and J ends lost 7 bases and 7 bases, in that order; junction bases with no gene match: 19. The germline V gene has CDR1 SGHTA and CDR2 FQGNSA. This CDR3 has 19 residues. In DNA form, the CDR3 reads TGTGCCAGCACCCGGGGGCTGGTGATTCTAGCGGGAGGGGTCGGGGAGCTGTTTTTT. Translated, it gives CASTRGLVILAGGVGELFF.

The CDR3 loop reads CASSWGGFETQYF. The CDR3 bases are TGTGCCAGCAGCTGGGGGGGCTTTGAGACCCAGTACTTC. The rearrangement joins TRBV7-3 to TRBJ2-5, with D tentatively TRBD2 (7 bases). Germline CDR1 SGHTA, CDR2 FQGTGA. The V end lost 4 bases, the J end lost 5 bases, and 11 bases lay between the germline ends. The CDR3 has 13 amino acids.

This clonotype was observed at least ten times. V and J are TRBV6-5 and TRBJ1-1; possibly TRBD1 for D (5 bases). The V end lost 2 bases, the J end lost 5 bases, and 12 bases lay between the germline ends. The CDR3 is made up of 14 amino acids. The germline V gene encodes CDR1 MNHEY and CDR2 SVGAGI. For the CDR3, the DNA is TGTGCCAGCAGTTACGGCAGGGTGATAACTGAAGCTTTCTTT. It encodes CASSYGRVITEAFF.

This clonotype was picked up many times. The chain carries TRBV27 and TRBJ1-6, with D uncertain. V lost 3 bases and J lost 7, with 7 bases in between. This CDR3 has 13 residues. Germline V gene lookup returns CDR1 MNHEY and CDR2 SMNVEV (reference sequence). CDR3 sequence: CASSLVANSPLHF. The CDR3 nucleotides are TGTGCCAGCAGTTTGGTAGCCAATTCACCCCTCCACTTT.

This clonotype was counted many times. The gene calls are TRBV29-1 and TRBJ2-1; 13 positions match TRBD2. The V gene's germline CDR1 is SQVTM and CDR2 ANQGSEA. The CDR3 loop spans 14 amino acids. V dropped 1 base and J dropped 6; count of bases not matched to a gene: 0. The CDR3 sequence is CSVEGLAGGNEQFF. The CDR3 region has the DNA TGCAGCGTTGAAGGACTAGCGGGAGGCAATGAGCAGTTCTTC.

This clonotype was counted a few times. The chain combines TRBV12-3 or TRBV12-4 with TRBJ2-5; D is unclear. The CDR3 has 14 amino acids. The germline V and J ends were trimmed by 0 bases and 4 bases, with 9 bases remaining between them. The CDR3 nucleotides are TGTGCCAGCAGTTTAGCGGGCCTTCGAGAGACCCAGTACTTC. This encodes CASSLAGLRETQYF.

This clonotype was seen a few times. This sequence joins TRBV6-2 or TRBV6-3 and TRBJ2-3, with 8 nucleotides matching TRBD2. With 5 bases clipped from V and 3 bases from J, the junction kept 10 bases outside the gene matches. Germline V gene data show CDR1 as MNHEY and CDR2 as SVGEGT. The length of the CDR3 is 16 residues. CDR3 region: CASSRAGGGPTDTQYF. In DNA, the CDR3 is TGTGCCAGCAGTCGGGCCGGCGGGGGGCCAACAGATACGCAGTATTTT.

Many counts were recorded for this clonotype. J is TRBJ2-3 and V is TRBV29-1; possibly TRBD1 for D (5 bases). The V gene lost 0 bases and the J gene lost 2 bases, with 9 bases spanning the gap. Germline CDR1 and CDR2: SQVTM and ANQGSEA. This CDR3 has 14 amino acids. The DNA for the CDR3 is TGCAGCGTTGAAGATCAGACAGCCACAGATACGCAGTATTTT. This encodes CSVEDQTATDTQYF.

The V gene is TRBV29-1, the J gene TRBJ1-1; TRBD1 agrees at 7 bases. V gave up 4 bases and J gave up 6 bases; unmatched junction bases: 8. The CDR3 has 13 amino acids. Looked up from germline, CDR1 is SQVTM and CDR2 is ANQGSEA. DNA of the CDR3: TGCAGCGTTGTAAGACAGGGAAGGGCTGAAGCTTTCTTT. Amino acids: CSVVRQGRAEAFF.

This clonotype was seen repeatedly, ten times or more. This chain joins TRBV5-6 and TRBJ2-7; D is unresolved. CDR1 and CDR2 (germline): SGHDT, YYEEEE. The V end was cut by 4 bases, the J end by 2 bases, with 19 bases between. This CDR3 has 16 amino acids. The CDR3 sequence is CASSPTRTLLPYEQYF. CDR3 sequence (DNA): TGTGCCAGCAGCCCAACAAGGACCCTACTTCCCTACGAGCAGTACTTC.

At least ten counts were recorded for this clonotype. V is TRBV29-1 and J is TRBJ2-1; no firm D call. V lost 6 bases to trimming and J lost 0 bases, with 12 bases between them. Germline assignment: CDR1 SQVTM and CDR2 ANQGSEA. CDR3 length: 14 amino acids. The CDR3 spells CSVARRTSYNEQFF. CDR3 in DNA: TGCAGCGTGGCCAGGCGAACCTCCTACAATGAGCAGTTCTTC.

V and J are TRBV28 and TRBJ1-5, with TRBD1 identical over 7 bases. The J segment lost 4 bases and the V segment lost 3 bases, leaving 6 bases of the junction unmatched. CDR1 is MDHEN, CDR2 SYDVKM, per germline. There are 15 residues in the CDR3. The CDR3 loop is CASSLMDRLNQPQHF. In nucleotides, the CDR3 is TGTGCCAGCAGTTTGATGGACAGGTTAAATCAGCCCCAGCATTTT.

This clonotype has a handful of counts. The chain couples TRBV29-1 to TRBJ2-5, with TRBD2 matching over 10 bases. The ends lost 6 bases at V and 5 bases at J; junction bases unmatched: 9. Germline values: CDR1 SQVTM, CDR2 ANQGSEA. This CDR3 is built from 14 residues. CDR3 amino acids: CSVPSGGAWETQYF. The CDR3 coding sequence is TGCAGCGTCCCCAGCGGGGGGGCCTGGGAGACCCAGTACTTC.

The V gene is TRBV5-1, the J gene TRBJ1-3; D is ambiguous. CDR1 and CDR2 from the germline V gene are SGHRS and YFSETQ. The CDR3 spans 16 residues. V shed 0 bases and J shed 0 bases, with 10 bases lying between them. This chain's CDR3 is CASSLERRSSGNTIYF. As DNA, the CDR3 is TGCGCCAGCAGCTTGGAACGGAGAAGCTCTGGAAACACCATATATTTT.

This clonotype came up many times. V is TRBV29-1 and J is TRBJ2-7, with 10 bases fitting TRBD1. Germline values: CDR1 SQVTM, CDR2 ANQGSEA. J was trimmed by 5 bases and V by 7 bases; bases with no gene match: 5. This CDR3 has 12 amino acids. CDR3 coding DNA: TGCAGCGGGGAGACAGGGGGCCACGAGCAGTACTTC. Translated: CSGETGGHEQYF.

There are many counts of this clonotype. The gene calls are TRBV2 and TRBJ2-1; D is undetermined. Trimming removed 11 bases at V and 2 bases at J, with 16 bases between. This CDR3 contains 14 residues. CDR1 and CDR2 from the germline V gene are SNHLY and FYNNEI. CDR3 sequence reads: CASSPGRTYNEQFF. DNA of the CDR3: TGTGCCTCCAGCCCTGGGCGCACCTACAATGAGCAGTTCTTC.

The CDR3 sequence: CASSPIYF. DNA for the CDR3: TGTGCCAGCAGCCCCATATATTTT. The chain uses TRBV7-8 and TRBJ1-3, with unresolved D. V was pared by 5 bases and J by 11 bases, with 1 base between. The CDR3 length is 8 residues. Germline CDR1 and CDR2: SGHVS and FQNEAQ.